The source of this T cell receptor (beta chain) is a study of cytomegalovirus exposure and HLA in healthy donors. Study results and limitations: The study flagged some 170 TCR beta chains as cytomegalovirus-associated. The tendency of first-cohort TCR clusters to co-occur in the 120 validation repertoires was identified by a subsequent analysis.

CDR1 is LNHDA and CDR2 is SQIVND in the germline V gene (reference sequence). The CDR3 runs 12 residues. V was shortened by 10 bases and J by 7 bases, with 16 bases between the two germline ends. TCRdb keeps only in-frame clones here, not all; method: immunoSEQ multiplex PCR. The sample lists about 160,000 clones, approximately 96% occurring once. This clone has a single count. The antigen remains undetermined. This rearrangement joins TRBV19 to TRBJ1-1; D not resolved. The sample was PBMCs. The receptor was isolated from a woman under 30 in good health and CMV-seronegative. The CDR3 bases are TGTGCCACGACCGCATCAGCGGGTGAAGCTTTCTTT. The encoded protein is CATTASAGEAFF.